Shown below are 30 T cell receptor beta chains from a single sample sequenced in a study of naive and memory T cell subsets. An equimolar mix of two oligonucleotides served as the beta constant-region primer for TRBC1 and TRBC2. Ligated cDNA was amplified by four rounds of PCR with nested alpha and beta constant-region primers and SP2. Via MiXCR, TCRdb re-called the UMI-ligation and nested PCR reads, giving one row per CDR3 protein. The table includes over 100,000 distinct CDR3 sequences, approximately 37% detected once. Input material: central memory CD4+ T cells from blood. All receptors come from a human donor in good health.

V is TRBV2 and J is TRBJ1-1, with D uncertain. Trimming took off 6 bases at V and 6 bases at J, with 8 bases between the two ends. Germline lookup yields CDR1 SNHLY and CDR2 FYNNEI. The CDR3 contains 11 residues. CDR3 DNA: TGTGCCAGCAGCTCCGCAGCTGAAGCTTTCTTT. It translates to CASSSAAEAFF.

The chain uses TRBV7-8 and TRBJ2-3, with 9 bases lining up with TRBD1. J was trimmed by 3 bases and V by 5 bases; bases with no gene match: 6. CDR3 length equals 15 residues. Germline CDR1 and CDR2: SGHVS and FQNEAQ. CDR3 sequence: CASSSNRGRTDTQYF. CDR3 nucleotide sequence: TGTGCCAGCAGCAGTAACAGGGGGCGGACAGATACGCAGTATTTT.

This clonotype was observed a handful of times. The V call is TRBV6-5, the J call TRBJ1-2; a possible D gene is TRBD1 (6 bases). CDR1 MNHEY and CDR2 SVGAGI come from the germline V gene. The CDR3 totals 14 residues. The V end lost 5 bases, the J end lost 4 bases, and 14 bases lay between the germline ends. CDR3 sequence: CASSIQQGVYGYTF. The DNA of the CDR3 is TGTGCCAGCAGTATACAACAGGGTGTCTATGGCTACACCTTC.

The V call is TRBV6-2 or TRBV6-3, the J call TRBJ1-1, with a tentative D call TRBD1 (5 bases). Germline lookup yields CDR1 MNHEY and CDR2 SVGEGT. The CDR3 loop spans 16 amino acids. V lost 2 bases and J lost 5, with 18 bases in between. The CDR3 nucleotides read TGTGCCAGCAGTTACCGGCAGGGCTCCCCAGGGACTGAAGCTTTCTTT. It yields the protein CASSYRQGSPGTEAFF.

V is TRBV20-1 and J is TRBJ2-7; 8 positions agree with TRBD1. V dropped 5 bases and J dropped 7; count of bases not matched to a gene: 7. Germline-derived CDR1 and CDR2 are DFQATT and SNEGSKA (reference sequence). The CDR3 has 12 amino acids. CDR3 DNA: TGCAGTGCTCAGACAGGGGATGGGGAGCAGTACTTC. Translated: CSAQTGDGEQYF.

This clonotype was seen a handful of times. The chain employs TRBV20-1 and TRBJ2-3; D is uncertain. Trimming removed 2 bases from V and 3 bases from J, with 12 bases in between. The CDR3 extends over 14 amino acids. The germline V gene has CDR1 DFQATT and CDR2 SNEGSKA (reference sequence). CDR3 DNA sequence: TGCAGTGCTAGACCTCTGAGGACGACAGATACGCAGTATTTT. This sequence encodes CSARPLRTTDTQYF.

The gene calls are TRBV7-9 and TRBJ2-7; 7 bases fit TRBD1. This CDR3 region has 14 residues. V trimming: 3 bases; J trimming: 1 base; junction bases outside the gene matches: 3. Germline CDR1 SEHNR, CDR2 FQNEAQ (reference sequence). CDR3 coding DNA: TGTGCCAGCAGCTTGACAGGGATTTCCTACGAGCAGTACTTC. Its translation: CASSLTGISYEQYF.

Many counts were recorded for this clonotype. This chain links TRBV14 with TRBJ2-1, with D unclear. The CDR3 has 15 amino acids. CDR1 is SGHDN, CDR2 FVKESK, per germline. V was shortened by 2 bases and J by 9 bases, with 17 bases between the two germline ends. The CDR3 DNA sequence: TGTGCCAGCAGCCAAACTCGGGTCCTCAGGAGTGAGCAGTTCTTC. Translation: CASSQTRVLRSEQFF.

This clonotype has just a few counts. The gene calls are TRBV19 and TRBJ2-4; the D is unclear. Germline CDR1 is LNHDA and CDR2 is SQIVND (reference sequence). This CDR3 region has 15 residues. V lost 5 bases to trimming and J lost 1 base, with 12 bases between them. Written as DNA, the CDR3 is TGTGCCAGTAGTGGGTCGTCATCGGCCAAAAACATTCAGTACTTC. Amino acid sequence: CASSGSSSAKNIQYF. The full variable domain, with the rest looked up from reference TRBV19 and TRBJ2-4, is DGGITQSPKYLFRKEGQNVTLSCEQNLNHDAMYWYRQDPGQGLRLIYYSQIVNDFQKGDIAEGYSVSREKKESFPLTVTSAQKNPTAFYLCASSGSSSAKNIQYFGAGTRLSVL.

The V gene is TRBV20-1, the J gene TRBJ2-3; D gene unclear. Germline V gives CDR1 DFQATT, CDR2 SNEGSKA (reference sequence). The CDR3 length is 14 residues. Trimming cost V 5 bases and J 0 bases, with 12 bases left between them. Here the CDR3 reads CSAPNPRSTDTQYF. DNA for the CDR3: TGCAGTGCTCCTAATCCGCGGAGCACAGATACGCAGTATTTT.

The chain joins TRBV5-1 to TRBJ1-1; possibly TRBD1 for D (5 bases). Germline V gene lookup returns CDR1 SGHRS and CDR2 YFSETQ. The CDR3 is 14 residues long. The V end was cut by 2 bases, the J end by 6 bases, with 14 bases between. As DNA, the CDR3 is TGCGCCAGCAGCTTTGGAGGTTGGGGGGCTGAAGCTTTCTTT. Amino acids: CASSFGGWGAEAFF. Based on the CDR3 plus reference TRBV5-1 and TRBJ1-1, the full variable domain is KAGVTQTPRYLIKTRGQQVTLSCSPISGHRSVSWYQQTPGQGLQFLFEYFSETQRNKGNFPGRFSGRQFSNSRSEMNVSTLELGDSALYLCASSFGGWGAEAFFGQGTRLTVV.

The V gene is TRBV6-5, the J gene TRBJ1-6; TRBD1 matches at 8 bases. Germline V CDR1 and CDR2: MNHEY, SVGAGI. J was trimmed by 6 bases and V by 5 bases; bases with no gene match: 3. The CDR3 sequence is 14 residues long. CDR3: CASSLTGVNSPLHF. The DNA for the CDR3 is TGTGCCAGCAGTCTGACAGGGGTTAATTCACCCCTCCACTTT.

This clonotype was seen more than once but under ten times. CDR3 DNA: TGTGCCAGCAGTCTCCGACAGGGGAATATAAGGGGCTACACCTTC. Protein: CASSLRQGNIRGYTF. The chain employs TRBV28 and TRBJ1-2; 8 bases match TRBD1. The germline gives CDR1 MDHEN, CDR2 SYDVKM. V gave up 5 bases and J gave up 8 bases; unmatched junction bases: 13. CDR3 length: 15 amino acids.

The chain combines TRBV3-1 with TRBJ2-2; D is possibly TRBD2 (7 bases). With 4 bases removed from V and 4 bases from J, the gap between germline ends came to 19 bases. This CDR3 is 17 amino acids long. From germline, CDR1 is LGHDT and CDR2 YNNKEL (reference sequence). CDR3: CASSRRGGAKGTGELFF. The CDR3, as DNA: TGTGCCAGCAGCCGCAGGGGAGGGGCCAAGGGCACCGGGGAGCTGTTTTTT.

The V call is TRBV5-6, the J call TRBJ1-1, with a weak D call TRBD1 (5 bases). The V gene's germline CDR1 is SGHDT and CDR2 YYEEEE. V lost 1 base and J 7 bases, leaving 14 bases between the germline ends. The length of the CDR3 is 14 residues. CDR3 nucleotide sequence: TGTGCCAGCAGCTTGTCCGGAACGGGGCGTGAAGCTTTCTTT. This sequence encodes CASSLSGTGREAFF.

CDR3 sequence: CASTDSTGGAYEQYF. The CDR3 nucleotides are TGTGCCAGCACCGATTCGACAGGGGGTGCCTACGAGCAGTACTTC. The chain combines TRBV6-2 or TRBV6-3 with TRBJ2-7, with TRBD1 matching 9 bases. V trimming: 7 bases; J trimming: 2 bases; junction bases outside the gene matches: 9. CDR3 length: 15 amino acids. The V gene's germline CDR1 is MNHEY and CDR2 SVGEGT.

The chain has TRBV14 and TRBJ1-2; D call uncertain. Per germline, CDR1 SGHDN and CDR2 FVKESK. The CDR3 sequence is 14 residues long. With 0 bases removed from V and 5 bases from J, the gap between germline ends came to 10 bases. The CDR3 DNA follows: TGTGCCAGCAGCCAAGAACAACTCGGGTATGGCTACACCTTC. Translating it yields CASSQEQLGYGYTF.

The V and J genes are TRBV25-1 and TRBJ2-1; D remains ambiguous. CDR1 and CDR2 (germline): MGHDK, SYGVNS. The CDR3 covers 15 residues. Trimming removed 5 bases from V and 6 bases from J, with 17 bases in between. The CDR3 protein is CASSSRQTRANEQFF. The CDR3 DNA sequence: TGTGCCAGCAGTAGCCGCCAGACCCGGGCCAATGAGCAGTTCTTC.

The chain has TRBV29-1 and TRBJ2-5; 7 nucleotides match TRBD1. This CDR3 region has 16 residues. The germline gives CDR1 SQVTM, CDR2 ANQGSEA. V lost 7 bases to trimming and J lost 5 bases; unmatched junction nucleotides: 19. The CDR3 region has the DNA TGCAGCGCAAAGGGGGCTTTTAGGGGGCGCAGGGAGACCCAGTACTTC. Its protein product is CSAKGAFRGRRETQYF.

This clonotype has a count of ten or more. The chain carries TRBV30 and TRBJ2-1; perhaps TRBD2 as D (6 bases). From germline, CDR1 is GTSNPN and CDR2 SVGIG (reference sequence). This CDR3 is built from 13 residues. Trimming removed 1 base from V and 7 bases from J, with 11 bases in between. The CDR3 sequence is CAWSANRGNEQFF. CDR3 nucleotides: TGTGCCTGGAGTGCTAACCGGGGGAATGAGCAGTTCTTC.

The genes are TRBV7-3 and TRBJ2-3, with 7 bases lining up with TRBD2. In germline, CDR1 is SGHTA, CDR2 FQGTGA. V lost 3 bases, J lost 5 bases, and 2 bases stayed unmatched. CDR3 length: 13 amino acids. The CDR3 reads CASSFGGGDTQYF. CDR3 in DNA: TGTGCCAGCAGCTTTGGGGGGGGAGATACGCAGTATTTT.

The genes are TRBV28 and TRBJ2-4; D unresolved. The CDR3 loop spans 16 amino acids. With 5 bases removed from V and 1 base from J, the gap between germline ends came to 15 bases. CDR1 and CDR2 from the germline V gene are MDHEN and SYDVKM. CDR3 region: CASSPGRSRAKNIQYF. The DNA of the CDR3 is TGTGCCAGCAGTCCCGGACGGAGTCGGGCCAAAAACATTCAGTACTTC.

This clonotype was observed a handful of times. V gene TRBV5-1 combines with J gene TRBJ2-3; 11 bases fit TRBD1. This CDR3 has 16 amino acids. Trimming cost V 4 bases and J 4 bases; bases outside gene matches: 8. The germline V gene encodes CDR1 SGHRS and CDR2 YFSETQ. The CDR3 loop reads CASSQDPGQGADTQYF. The CDR3 coding sequence is TGCGCCAGCAGCCAAGATCCGGGACAGGGGGCAGATACGCAGTATTTT.

In its sample, this clonotype was seen a few times. The genes are TRBV28 and TRBJ2-7; D is ambiguous. The CDR3 spans 12 residues. The V end was cut by 4 bases, the J end by 2 bases, with 6 bases between. CDR1 MDHEN and CDR2 SYDVKM come from the germline V gene. CDR3 in DNA: TGTGCCAGCAGTTCCGGACCCTACGAGCAGTACTTC. The encoded protein is CASSSGPYEQYF.

This clonotype is deemed medium-sized. In DNA form, the CDR3 reads TGTGCCAGCAGTTTCGGACAGGGTCATAGCAATCAGCCCCAGCATTTT. Amino acids: CASSFGQGHSNQPQHF. J is TRBJ1-5 and V is TRBV28; 8 bases are a match to TRBD1. CDR1 is MDHEN, CDR2 SYDVKM, per germline. The V gene end was trimmed by 3 bases and the J gene end by 0 bases; junction bases not matched to a gene: 4. The CDR3 is 16 residues long.

The chain combines TRBV10-3 with TRBJ2-1, with D possibly being TRBD2 (5 bases). Germline CDR1 and CDR2: ENHRY and SYGVKD. V was cut by 0 bases and J by 7 bases, with 16 bases left in between. This CDR3 region has 16 residues. CDR3 in DNA: TGTGCCATCAGTGAGTCCGCCCTTGAATGGGAGAATGAGCAGTTCTTC. Its translation is CAISESALEWENEQFF.

This clonotype has a handful of counts. CDR3 sequence reads: CSAAFRDEQYF. DNA for the CDR3: TGCAGTGCCGCTTTTCGGGACGAGCAGTACTTC. V is TRBV20-1 and J is TRBJ2-7; D ambiguous. Germline values: CDR1 DFQATT, CDR2 SNEGSKA (reference sequence). The CDR3 consists of 11 residues. Trimming cost V 6 bases and J 5 bases, with 11 bases left between them.

A few counts support this clonotype. The chain uses TRBV7-9 and TRBJ2-7, with TRBD2 identical over 9 bases. J gave up 2 bases and V 7 bases, and 12 bases lay outside the gene matches. The germline CDR1 and CDR2 sequences are SEHNR and FQNEAQ (reference sequence). This CDR3 has 16 residues. The CDR3 DNA reads TGTGCCAGCACCCCCTTCGCGGGAGGGCCGACCTACGAGCAGTACTTC. Protein: CASTPFAGGPTYEQYF. The full variable domain, in which reference TRBV7-9 and TRBJ2-7 provide the parts outside the CDR3, is DTGVSQNPRHKITKRGQNVTFRCDPISEHNRLYWYRQTLGQGPEFLTYFQNEAQLEKSRLLSDRFSAERPKGSFSTLEIQRTEQGDSAMYLCASTPFAGGPTYEQYFGPGTRLTVT.

This clonotype was recorded only once. The rearrangement joins TRBV20-1 to TRBJ2-5; 10 bases are shared with TRBD2. The V and J ends lost 3 bases and 5 bases, in that order; junction bases with no gene match: 15. The germline V gene encodes CDR1 DFQATT and CDR2 SNEGSKA (reference sequence). The CDR3 length is 17 residues. The CDR3 region is CSARRLAGTMSRETQYF. The CDR3 bases are TGCAGTGCTAGGCGACTAGCGGGCACGATGAGTCGGGAGACCCAGTACTTC.

The V gene is TRBV2, the J gene TRBJ2-2, with D perhaps matching TRBD1 (5 bases). This CDR3 has 14 residues. Trimming removed 5 bases at V and 1 base at J, with 8 bases between. Looked up from germline, CDR1 is SNHLY and CDR2 is FYNNEI. This chain's CDR3 is CASSLDKNTGELFF. The CDR3 nucleotides are TGTGCCAGCAGTCTGGACAAGAACACCGGGGAGCTGTTTTTT.